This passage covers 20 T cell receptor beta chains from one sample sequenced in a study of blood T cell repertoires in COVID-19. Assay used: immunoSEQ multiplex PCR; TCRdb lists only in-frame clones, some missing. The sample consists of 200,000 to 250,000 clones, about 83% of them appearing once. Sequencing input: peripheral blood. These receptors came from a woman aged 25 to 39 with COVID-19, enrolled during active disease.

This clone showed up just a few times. The CDR3 sequence is CASSATGASYGYTF. DNA of the CDR3: TGTGCCAGCAGCGCGACAGGGGCATCCTATGGCTACACCTTC. The chain joins TRBV5-4 to TRBJ1-2; TRBD1 agrees at 8 bases. This CDR3 has 14 residues. CDR1 is SGHNT and CDR2 is YYREEE in the germline V gene (reference sequence). The V segment lost 4 bases and the J segment 4 bases; nucleotides outside the gene matches: 6.

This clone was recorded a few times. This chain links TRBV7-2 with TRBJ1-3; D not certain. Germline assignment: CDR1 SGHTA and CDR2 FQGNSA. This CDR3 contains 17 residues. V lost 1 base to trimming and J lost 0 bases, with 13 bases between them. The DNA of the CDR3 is TGTGCCAGCAGCTTAGACAGCCGTTTATTCTCTGGAAACACCATATATTTT. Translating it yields CASSLDSRLFSGNTIYF.

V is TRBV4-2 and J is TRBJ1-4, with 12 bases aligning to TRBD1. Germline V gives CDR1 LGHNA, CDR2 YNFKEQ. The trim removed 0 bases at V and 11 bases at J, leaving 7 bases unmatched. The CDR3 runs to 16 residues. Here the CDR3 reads CASSQDRDRGLGKLFF. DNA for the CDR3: TGTGCCAGCAGCCAAGATAGGGACAGGGGGCTGGGGAAACTGTTTTTT.

The CDR3 region is CANQYGSSITYNEQFF. CDR3 DNA: TGTGCAAACCAGTACGGGAGCTCCATCACCTACAATGAGCAGTTCTTC. The chain is built from TRBV2 and TRBJ2-1; tentatively, D is TRBD2 (6 bases). CDR3 length equals 16 residues. The germline CDR1 and CDR2 sequences are SNHLY and FYNNEI.

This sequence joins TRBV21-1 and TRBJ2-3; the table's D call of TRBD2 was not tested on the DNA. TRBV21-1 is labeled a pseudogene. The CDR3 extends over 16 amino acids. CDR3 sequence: CASSKVTGVFADTQYF. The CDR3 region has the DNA TGTGCCAGCAGCAAAGTTACGGGAGTTTTTGCAGATACGCAGTATTTT.

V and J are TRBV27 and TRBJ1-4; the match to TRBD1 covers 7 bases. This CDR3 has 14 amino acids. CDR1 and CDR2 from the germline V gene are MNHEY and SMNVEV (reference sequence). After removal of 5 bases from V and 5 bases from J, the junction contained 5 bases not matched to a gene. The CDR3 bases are TGTGCCAGCAGTCTTAGGGGGCAGAATGAAAAACTGTTTTTT. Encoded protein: CASSLRGQNEKLFF.

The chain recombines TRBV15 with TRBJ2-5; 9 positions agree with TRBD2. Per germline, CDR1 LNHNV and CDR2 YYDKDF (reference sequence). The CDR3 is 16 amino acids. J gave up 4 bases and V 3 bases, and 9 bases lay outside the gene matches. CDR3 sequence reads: CATSRAGLAGSETQYF. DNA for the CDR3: TGTGCCACCAGCAGGGCGGGGCTAGCGGGGTCAGAGACCCAGTACTTC.

In nucleotides, the CDR3 is TGTGCCAGCAGCTTTCCGACTAGCGGGGGAGTAGATACGCAGTATTTT. Translation gives CASSFPTSGGVDTQYF. V usage is TRBV7-2 and J usage is TRBJ2-3; TRBD2 matches 12 bases. Germline V gives CDR1 SGHTA, CDR2 FQGNSA. The CDR3 covers 16 residues. V was clipped by 3 bases and J by 5 bases; unmatched bases: 6. The full variable domain, completed using reference TRBV7-2 and TRBJ2-3, is GAGVSQSPSNKVTEKGKDVELRCDPISGHTALYWYRQSLGQGLEFLIYFQGNSAPDKSGLPSDRFSAERTGGSVSTLTIQRTQQEDSAVYLCASSFPTSGGVDTQYFGPGTRLTVL.

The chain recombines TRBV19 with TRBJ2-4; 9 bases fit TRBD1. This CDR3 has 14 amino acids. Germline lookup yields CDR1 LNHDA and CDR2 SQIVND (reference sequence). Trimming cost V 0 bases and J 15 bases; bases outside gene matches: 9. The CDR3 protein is CASSIDPGGTGMYF. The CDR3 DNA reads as TGTGCCAGTAGTATAGATCCAGGAGGGACAGGGATGTACTTC.

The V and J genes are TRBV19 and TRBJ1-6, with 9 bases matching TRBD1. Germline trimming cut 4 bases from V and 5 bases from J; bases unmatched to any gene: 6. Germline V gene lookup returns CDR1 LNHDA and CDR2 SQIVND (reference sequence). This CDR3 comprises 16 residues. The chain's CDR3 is CASSTSRTGDNSPLHF. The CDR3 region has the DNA TGTGCCAGTAGTACTTCCAGGACAGGGGATAATTCACCCCTCCACTTT. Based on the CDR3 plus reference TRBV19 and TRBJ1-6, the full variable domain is DGGITQSPKYLFRKEGQNVTLSCEQNLNHDAMYWYRQDPGQGLRLIYYSQIVNDFQKGDIAEGYSVSREKKESFPLTVTSAQKNPTAFYLCASSTSRTGDNSPLHFGNGTRLTVT.

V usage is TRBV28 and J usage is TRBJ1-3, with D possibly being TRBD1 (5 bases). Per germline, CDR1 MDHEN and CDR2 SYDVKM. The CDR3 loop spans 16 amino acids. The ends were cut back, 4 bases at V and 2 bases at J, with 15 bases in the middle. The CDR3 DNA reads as TGTGCCAGCAGTTCCCTTAATGCAGGGCCTGGAAACACCATATATTTT. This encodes CASSSLNAGPGNTIYF.

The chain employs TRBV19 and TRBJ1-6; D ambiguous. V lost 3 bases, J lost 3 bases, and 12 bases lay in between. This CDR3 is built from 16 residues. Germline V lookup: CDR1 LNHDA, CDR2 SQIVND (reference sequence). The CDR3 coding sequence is TGTGCCAGTAGTATTCGCGGACGGGACTATAATTCACCCCTCCACTTT. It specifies CASSIRGRDYNSPLHF.

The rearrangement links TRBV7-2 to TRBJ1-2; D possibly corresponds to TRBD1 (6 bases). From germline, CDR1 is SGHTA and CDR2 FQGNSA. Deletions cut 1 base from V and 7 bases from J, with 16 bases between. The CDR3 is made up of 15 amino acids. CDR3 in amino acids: CASSLDPRGEGGYTF. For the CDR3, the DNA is TGTGCCAGCAGCTTAGACCCAAGGGGGGAGGGTGGCTACACCTTC. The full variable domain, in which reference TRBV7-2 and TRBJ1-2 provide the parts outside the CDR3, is GAGVSQSPSNKVTEKGKDVELRCDPISGHTALYWYRQSLGQGLEFLIYFQGNSAPDKSGLPSDRFSAERTGGSVSTLTIQRTQQEDSAVYLCASSLDPRGEGGYTFGSGTRLTVV.

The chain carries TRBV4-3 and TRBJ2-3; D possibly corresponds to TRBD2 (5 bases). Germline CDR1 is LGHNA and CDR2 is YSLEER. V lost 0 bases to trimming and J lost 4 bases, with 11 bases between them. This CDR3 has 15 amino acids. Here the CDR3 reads CASSQDSLASDTQYF. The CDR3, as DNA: TGCGCCAGCAGCCAAGATTCCCTAGCTTCAGATACGCAGTATTTT.

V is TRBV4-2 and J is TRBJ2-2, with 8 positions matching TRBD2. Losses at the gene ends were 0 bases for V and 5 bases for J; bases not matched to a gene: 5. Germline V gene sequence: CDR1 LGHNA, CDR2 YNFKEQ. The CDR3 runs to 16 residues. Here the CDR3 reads CASSQDLLAETGELFF. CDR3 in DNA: TGTGCCAGCAGCCAAGATCTACTAGCGGAGACCGGGGAGCTGTTTTTT.

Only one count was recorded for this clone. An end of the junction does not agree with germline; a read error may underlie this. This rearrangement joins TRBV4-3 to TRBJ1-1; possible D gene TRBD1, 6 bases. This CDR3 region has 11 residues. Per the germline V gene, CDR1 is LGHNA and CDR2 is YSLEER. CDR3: CASSQDGDTAF. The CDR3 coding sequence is TGCGCCAGCAGCCAAGATGGGGACACGGCCTTT.

CDR3: CASSLGTGGLRDDGNTIYF. DNA for the CDR3: TGTGCCAGCAGCCTCGGGACAGGGGGCCTTAGAGATGATGGAAACACCATATATTTT. The V and J genes are TRBV7-3 and TRBJ1-3; 12 bases are a match to TRBD1. Per the germline V gene, CDR1 is SGHTA and CDR2 is FQGTGA. V lost 5 bases, J lost 3 bases, and 14 bases stayed unmatched. There are 19 residues in the CDR3.

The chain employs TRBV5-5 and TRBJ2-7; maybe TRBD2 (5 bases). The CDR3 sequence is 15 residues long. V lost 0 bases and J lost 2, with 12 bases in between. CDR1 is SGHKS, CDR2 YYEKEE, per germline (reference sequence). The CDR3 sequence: CASSLGTSLPYEQYF. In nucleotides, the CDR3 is TGTGCCAGCAGCTTGGGAACTAGTCTACCCTACGAGCAGTACTTC.

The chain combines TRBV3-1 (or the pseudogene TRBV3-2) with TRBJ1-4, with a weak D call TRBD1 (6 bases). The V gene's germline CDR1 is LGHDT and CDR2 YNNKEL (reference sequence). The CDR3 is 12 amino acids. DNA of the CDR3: TGTGTCTTTCCAGGGGACCACCCAAAACTGTTTTTT. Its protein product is CVFPGDHPKLFF.

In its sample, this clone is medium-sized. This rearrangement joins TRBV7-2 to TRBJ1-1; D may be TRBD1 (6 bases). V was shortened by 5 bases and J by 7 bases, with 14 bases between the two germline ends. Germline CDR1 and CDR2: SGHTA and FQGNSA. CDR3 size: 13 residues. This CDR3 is CASSGRGAGEAFF. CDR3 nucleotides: TGTGCCAGCAGCGGGAGGGGGGCTGGTGAAGCTTTCTTT.